This T cell receptor beta chain emerged from a study of blood T cells in healthy people across ages. Study observations and caveats: Both higher diversity and more naive CD4+ cells marked long-lived donors when set against aged donors. PBMCs went unsorted, and a conclusive naive versus antigen-experienced comparison was therefore prevented.

With a J-beta primer mix and a sample-barcoded 5' primer, a second PCR ran roughly 6 to 12 cycles. In TCRdb, the 5' RACE reads were re-called with MiXCR into one record per CDR3 protein. The sample shows roughly 800,000 distinct CDR3 sequences, roughly 25% of them seen only once. This clonotype has only a few counts. Its antigen is as yet unknown. Ten milliliters of peripheral blood were drawn from each donor into EDTA-treated tubes. This CDR3 has 14 residues. Per germline, CDR1 MNHEY and CDR2 SVGAGI. The junction had 5 bases not matched to a gene; V was cut back by 6 bases and J by 6 bases. Separately, the same data were catalogued under a study of T cells of mothers and their children.

The receptor's source is a boy aged 10-17 years in good health. This rearrangement joins TRBV6-5 to TRBJ1-6; 7 nucleotides line up with TRBD1. The sequencing sample was made of blood. The chain's CDR3 is CASRLDRVNSPLHF. CDR3 DNA sequence: TGTGCCAGCAGACTCGACAGGGTTAATTCACCCCTCCACTTT.